This T cell receptor (beta chain) was identified during a study of cytomegalovirus exposure and HLA in healthy donors. Study-wide results and caveats: Specificity for CMV antigens was confirmed in vitro for a few of the CMV-associated chains. In most subjects, TCR beta sequences reportedly gave accurate predictions of HLA-A and HLA-B alleles. Earlier findings revealed that most TCR beta V segments proved productive either about 90% or about 30% of the time.

On this clone itself: Its target is unknown.

Primers included in the PCR were 60 Vbeta and 13 Jbeta primers. The assay was immunoSEQ multiplex PCR, and TCRdb's table has in-frame clones only and misses some. In the table there are approximately 220,000 clones, around 80% of which are singletons. These donors counted as nominally healthy when sampled, but unrecorded immune exposures were likely. V lost 2 bases, J lost 5 bases, and 10 bases lay in between. The V gene's germline CDR1 is MNHNS and CDR2 SASEGT. The CDR3 is 14 amino acids. Material: PBMCs. This receptor was obtained from a boy aged 2-15 years in good health and CMV-seronegative. The chain links TRBV6-1 to TRBJ1-5; D is undetermined. Written as DNA, the CDR3 is TGTGCCAGCAGTGAACTCTCCCCAGATCAGCCCCAGCATTTT. It specifies CASSELSPDQPQHF.